The present T cell receptor beta chain was sequenced within a study of cytomegalovirus exposure and HLA in healthy donors. Study-level findings and limits: CMV antigen specificity was confirmed in vitro for a few CMV-associated chains. In a later analysis, a genetic analysis reported fewer productive-TCR N-insertions in an Asian-associated ancestry cluster than the cohort average.

This clone was observed a handful of times. As yet, its antigen is unknown. This CDR3 comprises 16 residues. The V and J ends lost 2 bases and 6 bases, in that order; junction bases with no gene match: 7. CDR1 SEHNR and CDR2 FQNEAQ come from the germline V gene (reference sequence). A multiplex PCR was run with 60 Vbeta primers and 13 Jbeta primers. Sequencing was performed with immunoSEQ multiplex PCR; in TCRdb, only in-frame clones are kept and a portion is missing. Seen here are around 190,000 clones, over 60% observed once, and the top ten hold around 5.4%. Sequencing was carried out using PBMCs. The chain joins TRBV7-9 to TRBJ2-7; TRBD2 matches 13 bases. The sequence was obtained from a man aged 40-49 years in good health and CMV-seronegative. CDR3 in amino acids: CASSLQGLAGQSEQYF. In DNA form, the CDR3 reads TGTGCCAGCAGCTTACAGGGACTAGCGGGACAGAGCGAGCAGTACTTC.